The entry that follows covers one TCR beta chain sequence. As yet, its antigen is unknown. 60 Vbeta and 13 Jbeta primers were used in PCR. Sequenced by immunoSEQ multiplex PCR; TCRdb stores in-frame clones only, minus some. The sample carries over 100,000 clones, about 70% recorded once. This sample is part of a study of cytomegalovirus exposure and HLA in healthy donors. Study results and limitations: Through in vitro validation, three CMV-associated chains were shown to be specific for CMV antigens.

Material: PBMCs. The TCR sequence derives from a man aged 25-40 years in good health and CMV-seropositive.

As DNA, the CDR3 is TGCGCCAGCAGGGGGACAAGGTTGAACACTGAAGCTTTCTTT. Translating gives CASRGTRLNTEAFF. The chain carries TRBV10-2 and TRBJ1-1; D might be TRBD1 (6 bases). The germline gives CDR1 WSHSY, CDR2 SAAADI. With 6 bases removed from V and 0 bases from J, the gap between germline ends came to 11 bases. The CDR3 covers 14 residues.